This T cell receptor (beta chain) was obtained from a study of long-term antiretroviral therapy in people with HIV. Points from the study as a whole: HIV repertoires covered narrower CDR3 length ranges than controls did.

Researchers ran immunoSEQ v3.0 at survey level. Method: immunoSEQ multiplex PCR; TCRdb's copy keeps in-frame clones and lacks some. The sample gives about 24,000 clones, around 81% of which show up once; approximately 15% is in the top ten. V lost 5 bases to trimming and J lost 0 bases, with 19 bases between them. Germline V CDR1 and CDR2: SQVTM, ANQGSEA. The CDR3 spans 17 residues. This clone was observed a single time. No antigen is known for it. The rearrangement links TRBV29-1 to TRBJ2-2; possible D gene TRBD1, 6 bases. This clonotype was obtained from a woman under 30 with HIV. Sequencing was performed on unsorted PBMCs, taken at the start of antiretroviral therapy, before treatment. CDR3 DNA: TGCAGCGTTCCCAACGAAAACAGGGCAGCGAACACCGGGGAGCTGTTTTTT. It is translated as CSVPNENRAANTGELFF.